A single sample is the source of the 31 T cell receptor beta chains below, sequenced in a study of cytomegalovirus exposure and HLA in healthy donors. Primers for the PCR totalled 60 Vbeta and 13 Jbeta. Using immunoSEQ multiplex PCR, the repertoire was profiled, and TCRdb retains in-frame clones only, with some absent. The data contain about 150,000 clones, roughly 80% of them singletons. Sequencing was carried out using PBMCs. These receptors were collected from a man younger than 45 in good health and CMV-seropositive.

This clone occurred a few times. The V and J genes are TRBV6-6 and TRBJ1-2; a possible D gene is TRBD1 (5 bases). V was pared by 6 bases and J by 4 bases, with 15 bases between. The CDR3 extends over 14 amino acids. The germline V gene has CDR1 MNHNY and CDR2 SVGAGI (reference sequence). The CDR3 spells CASSRGTDVYGYTF. CDR3 nucleotides: TGTGCCAGCAGCCGGGGGACTGACGTCTATGGCTACACCTTC.

The CDR3 reads CASSPTGQVYGYTF. The CDR3, as DNA: TGTGCCAGCAGCCCCACGGGACAGGTCTATGGCTACACCTTC. The chain is built from TRBV7-2 and TRBJ1-2; 8 nucleotides line up with TRBD1. Losses at the gene ends were 5 bases for V and 4 bases for J; bases not matched to a gene: 6. The CDR3 covers 14 residues. Germline V lookup: CDR1 SGHTA, CDR2 FQGNSA.

The DNA for the CDR3 is TGTGCCAGCAGTTTCGGACAGGGGATTCTGGGCGAGCAGTACTTC. This gives the protein CASSFGQGILGEQYF. The chain links TRBV27 to TRBJ2-7, with 9 bases fitting TRBD1. This CDR3 has 15 residues. Per germline, CDR1 MNHEY and CDR2 SMNVEV (reference sequence). J gave up 6 bases and V 3 bases, and 9 bases lay outside the gene matches.

The chain employs TRBV6-5 and TRBJ1-2; 9 bases are shared with TRBD1. Losses at the gene ends were 5 bases for V and 5 bases for J; bases not matched to a gene: 6. Germline V gene data show CDR1 as MNHEY and CDR2 as SVGAGI. The CDR3 sequence is 14 residues long. This chain's CDR3 is CASSGQGRAYGYTF. CDR3 bases: TGTGCCAGCAGTGGACAGGGGCGGGCATATGGCTACACCTTC.

The chain has TRBV5-6 and TRBJ1-5, with TRBD1 matching 10 bases. J was trimmed by 7 bases and V by 2 bases; bases with no gene match: 9. This CDR3 contains 16 residues. Germline lookup yields CDR1 SGHDT and CDR2 YYEEEE. CDR3 coding DNA: TGTGCCAGCAGCTTCTCTGGGACAGGGGTTGGCCAGCCCCAGCATTTT. Its protein is CASSFSGTGVGQPQHF.

There are a few counts of this clone. J is TRBJ2-7 and V is TRBV4-1; TRBD1 aligns across 8 bases. Germline trimming cut 1 base from V and 0 bases from J; bases unmatched to any gene: 5. There are 16 residues in the CDR3. Germline V gene sequence: CDR1 MGHRA, CDR2 YSYEKL. CDR3 nucleotide sequence: TGCGCCAGCAGCCAAGCCCGGACAGGGCTCTCCTACGAGCAGTACTTC. This sequence encodes CASSQARTGLSYEQYF.

This clone rates as medium-sized. The chain recombines TRBV7-9 with TRBJ2-5; perhaps TRBD2 as D (5 bases). Per germline, CDR1 SEHNR and CDR2 FQNEAQ (reference sequence). With 6 bases removed from V and 1 base from J, the gap between germline ends came to 15 bases. The CDR3 is 15 residues long. The CDR3 sequence: CASRPRWGVQETQYF. The DNA for the CDR3 is TGTGCCAGCAGGCCGAGGTGGGGAGTCCAAGAGACCCAGTACTTC.

This chain connects TRBV7-9 to TRBJ1-2, with a tentative D call TRBD1 (5 bases). The length of the CDR3 is 15 residues. Germline CDR1 is SEHNR and CDR2 is FQNEAQ (reference sequence). Trimming removed 1 base from V and 6 bases from J, with 15 bases in between. For the CDR3, the DNA is TGTGCCAGCAGCTTAGGAAACCAGGGTACTAATGGCTACACCTTC. This gives the protein CASSLGNQGTNGYTF.

The genes are TRBV5-1 and TRBJ2-3; no reliable D call. The CDR3 consists of 17 residues. Germline V gene data show CDR1 as SGHRS and CDR2 as YFSETQ. The V end lost 0 bases, the J end lost 0 bases, and 14 bases lay between the germline ends. The CDR3 DNA reads as TGCGCCAGCAGCTTGGCGCCGAGGAGTTCTAGCACAGATACGCAGTATTTT. Amino acids: CASSLAPRSSSTDTQYF.

The V call is TRBV5-4, the J call TRBJ1-2, with a tentative D call TRBD1 (6 bases). Germline loops: CDR1 SGHNT, CDR2 YYREEE (reference sequence). Trimming shortened V by 4 bases and J by 6 bases, and 13 bases separated the two germline ends. The CDR3 sequence is 13 residues long. The CDR3 DNA reads as TGTGCCAGCAGCCTAACAGGGTGGGATGGCTACACCTTC. Translation gives CASSLTGWDGYTF.

This chain connects TRBV30 to TRBJ2-7, with D unclear. This CDR3 spans 12 amino acids. Trimming removed 2 bases at V and 0 bases at J, with 5 bases between. Germline V gene data show CDR1 as GTSNPN and CDR2 as SVGIG (reference sequence). This CDR3 reads CAWSPTSYEQYF. CDR3 bases: TGTGCCTGGAGTCCTACCTCCTACGAGCAGTACTTC.

The rearrangement links TRBV6-1 to TRBJ2-7; D may be TRBD1 (6 bases). The ends were cut back, 5 bases at V and 3 bases at J, with 17 bases in the middle. The CDR3 runs to 15 residues. Germline CDR1 MNHNS, CDR2 SASEGT. Here the CDR3 reads CASSLRQARGYEQYF. In DNA form, the CDR3 reads TGTGCCAGCAGTCTTAGACAGGCGAGGGGCTACGAGCAGTACTTC.

The chain uses TRBV10-3 and TRBJ2-7, with D possibly TRBD1 on 6 matching bases. The length of the CDR3 is 15 residues. The germline V gene has CDR1 ENHRY and CDR2 SYGVKD. Trimming shortened V by 3 bases and J by 0 bases, and 12 bases separated the two germline ends. The CDR3 DNA sequence: TGTGCCATCAGTGACGGGCAGGGGCTCTCCTACGAGCAGTACTTC. Amino acid sequence: CAISDGQGLSYEQYF.

This sequence joins TRBV4-2 and TRBJ1-1; D perhaps matches TRBD1 (5 bases). CDR1 is LGHNA, CDR2 YNFKEQ, per germline. V was clipped by 4 bases and J by 5 bases, with 8 bases between them. The CDR3 consists of 12 residues. The CDR3 bases are TGTGCCAGCAGCCGGCGGGGGACTGAAGCTTTCTTT. Translating it yields CASSRRGTEAFF.

This chain joins TRBV4-1 and TRBJ1-2; 9 bases are shared with TRBD1. The V and J ends lost 0 bases and 0 bases, in that order; junction bases with no gene match: 8. Germline CDR1 MGHRA, CDR2 YSYEKL. The CDR3 sequence is 18 residues long. CDR3 amino acids: CASSQDYRGPLANYGYTF. CDR3 sequence (DNA): TGCGCCAGCAGCCAAGATTACAGGGGGCCGTTAGCTAACTATGGCTACACCTTC.

The J gene is TRBJ1-3, the V gene TRBV11-2; TRBD1 might be the D (5 bases). CDR1 is SGHAT, CDR2 FQNNGV, per germline. Trimming left V 0 bases short and J 4 bases short, with 10 bases between. The CDR3 loop spans 15 amino acids. The CDR3 coding sequence is TGTGCCAGCAGCTTAGAGGGGGAGGCCGGAAACACCATATATTTT. As protein: CASSLEGEAGNTIYF.

This clone was observed a few times. V gene TRBV2 combines with J gene TRBJ2-2, with 9 bases matching TRBD2. The germline V gene has CDR1 SNHLY and CDR2 FYNNEI. With 5 bases clipped from V and 8 bases from J, the junction kept 3 bases outside the gene matches. The CDR3 extends over 13 amino acids. The CDR3 nucleotides read TGTGCCAGCAGTCCCGGACTAGCGGGGGAGCTGTTTTTT. Its protein product is CASSPGLAGELFF.

This chain uses TRBV19 with TRBJ2-2; D is possibly TRBD2 (6 bases). The CDR3 covers 13 residues. Germline values: CDR1 LNHDA, CDR2 SQIVND (reference sequence). V was trimmed by 3 bases and J by 7 bases, leaving 9 bases between them. CDR3 DNA sequence: TGTGCCAGTAGTATTAGGGGAGGCGGGGAGCTGTTTTTT. Protein: CASSIRGGGELFF.

The chain joins TRBV5-1 to TRBJ1-1; tentatively, D is TRBD1 (5 bases). The germline gives CDR1 SGHRS, CDR2 YFSETQ. V was pared by 0 bases and J by 7 bases, with 10 bases between. The CDR3 runs 13 residues. The CDR3 spells CASSLGTNDEAFF. The CDR3 DNA reads TGCGCCAGCAGCTTGGGGACAAACGATGAAGCTTTCTTT. Full variable domain (missing parts from reference TRBV5-1 and TRBJ1-1): KAGVTQTPRYLIKTRGQQVTLSCSPISGHRSVSWYQQTPGQGLQFLFEYFSETQRNKGNFPGRFSGRQFSNSRSEMNVSTLELGDSALYLCASSLGTNDEAFFGQGTRLTVV.

The genes are TRBV19 and TRBJ1-5, with D unresolved. V was pared by 5 bases and J by 5 bases, with 7 bases between. The CDR3 runs to 12 residues. From germline, CDR1 is LNHDA and CDR2 SQIVND (reference sequence). DNA of the CDR3: TGTGCCAGTAGTGAATTAGATCAGCCCCAGCATTTT. Translated, it gives CASSELDQPQHF.

J is TRBJ2-7 and V is TRBV6-6, with D possibly being TRBD2 (6 bases). V was trimmed by 2 bases and J by 5 bases, leaving 16 bases between them. The CDR3 has 15 residues. Germline V lookup: CDR1 MNHNY, CDR2 SVGAGI (reference sequence). CDR3 loop: CASSYNGRRSDEQYF. The DNA for the CDR3 is TGTGCCAGCAGTTACAACGGGAGAAGAAGTGACGAGCAGTACTTC.

The rearrangement links TRBV10-1 to TRBJ1-1, with 10 bases identical to TRBD1. CDR1 is WNHNN, CDR2 SYGVQD, per germline (reference sequence). The CDR3 loop spans 17 amino acids. The V segment lost 2 bases and the J segment 4 bases; nucleotides outside the gene matches: 10. Here the CDR3 DNA reads TGCGCCAGCAGTGAGCTTCCCCCGGGACAGGGGACCACTGAAGCTTTCTTT. It is translated as CASSELPPGQGTTEAFF.

The CDR3 loop reads CASSLVPDRVVTEAFF. The CDR3 DNA sequence: TGTGCCAGCAGCTTAGTCCCGGACAGGGTGGTCACTGAAGCTTTCTTT. The rearrangement joins TRBV7-8 to TRBJ1-1; 8 nucleotides agree with TRBD1. The germline CDR1 and CDR2 sequences are SGHVS and FQNEAQ. The CDR3 is 16 residues long. Trimming at V came to 1 base and at J to 4 bases, leaving 8 bases not matched to a gene. The whole variable domain, remainder taken from reference TRBV7-8 and TRBJ1-1, is GAGVSQSPRYKVAKRGQDVALRCDPISGHVSLFWYQQALGQGPEFLTYFQNEAQLDKSGLPSDRFFAERPEGSVSTLKIQRTQQEDSAVYLCASSLVPDRVVTEAFFGQGTRLTVV.

The chain is built from TRBV11-2 and TRBJ2-7, with D tentatively TRBD1 (6 bases). The CDR3 extends over 15 amino acids. V lost 0 bases to trimming and J lost 0 bases, with 9 bases between them. Germline V gene lookup returns CDR1 SGHAT and CDR2 FQNNGV. This chain's CDR3 is CASSLDLGASYEQYF. The CDR3 DNA sequence: TGTGCCAGCAGCTTAGATCTGGGGGCCTCCTACGAGCAGTACTTC.

This sequence joins TRBV27 and TRBJ1-4; TRBD1 matches 8 bases. J gave up 7 bases and V 6 bases, and 7 bases lay outside the gene matches. CDR1 and CDR2 (germline): MNHEY, SMNVEV (reference sequence). CDR3 length equals 14 residues. CDR3 bases: TGTGCCAGCAGGATCGGGACAGGTCGTGAAAAACTGTTTTTT. Protein: CASRIGTGREKLFF.

V usage is TRBV30 and J usage is TRBJ2-7; TRBD1 is a possible D gene (6 bases). The CDR3 is 14 residues long. CDR1 is GTSNPN, CDR2 SVGIG, per germline (reference sequence). Between the trimmed V and J ends, which lost 2 bases and 3 bases, there was a span of 14 bases. The CDR3 DNA reads as TGTGCCTGGAGTCAAAGCCCACAGGGCTACGAGCAGTACTTC. It yields the protein CAWSQSPQGYEQYF.

The V gene is TRBV29-1, the J gene TRBJ2-3; D remains ambiguous. Germline CDR1 reads SQVTM; CDR2 reads ANQGSEA. The CDR3 spans 12 residues. Trimming pared 0 bases from V and 6 bases from J, leaving 7 bases between. The CDR3 DNA reads TGCAGCGTTGAAGATCTTCGGGATACGCAGTATTTT. Amino acid sequence: CSVEDLRDTQYF.

This clone occurred once. The chain employs TRBV29-1 and TRBJ2-2; 8 bases fit TRBD1. Per the germline V gene, CDR1 is SQVTM and CDR2 is ANQGSEA. V dropped 1 base and J dropped 4; count of bases not matched to a gene: 8. The CDR3 length is 16 residues. DNA of the CDR3: TGCAGCGTTGAAGGGCAGGGGGCTTCGGGCACCGGGGAGCTGTTTTTT. The encoded protein is CSVEGQGASGTGELFF.

In its sample, this clone was seen once. The chain joins TRBV27 to TRBJ2-5; 14 bases fit TRBD2. This CDR3 contains 16 residues. CDR1 MNHEY and CDR2 SMNVEV come from the germline V gene (reference sequence). Trimming cost V 4 bases and J 5 bases; bases outside gene matches: 6. This chain's CDR3 is CASSSRLAGGRETQYF. The DNA of the CDR3 is TGTGCCAGCAGTTCAAGACTAGCGGGGGGGCGTGAGACCCAGTACTTC.

The CDR3, as DNA: TGTGCCAGCAGCGTAAGCGGGGCCACAGAGACCCAGTACTTC. This codes for CASSVSGATETQYF. The rearrangement joins TRBV9 to TRBJ2-5, with 7 bases that match TRBD2. The CDR3 runs to 14 residues. With 1 base clipped from V and 4 bases from J, the junction kept 4 bases outside the gene matches. Germline V gives CDR1 SGDLS, CDR2 YYNGEE.

The rearrangement links TRBV27 to TRBJ2-7, with 9 bases matching TRBD1. The trim removed 6 bases at V and 2 bases at J, leaving 8 bases unmatched. The V gene's germline CDR1 is MNHEY and CDR2 SMNVEV (reference sequence). The CDR3 is made up of 15 amino acids. CDR3 in amino acids: CASRPAGTGTYEQYF. The DNA for the CDR3 is TGTGCCAGCAGACCAGCGGGGACAGGGACCTACGAGCAGTACTTC.